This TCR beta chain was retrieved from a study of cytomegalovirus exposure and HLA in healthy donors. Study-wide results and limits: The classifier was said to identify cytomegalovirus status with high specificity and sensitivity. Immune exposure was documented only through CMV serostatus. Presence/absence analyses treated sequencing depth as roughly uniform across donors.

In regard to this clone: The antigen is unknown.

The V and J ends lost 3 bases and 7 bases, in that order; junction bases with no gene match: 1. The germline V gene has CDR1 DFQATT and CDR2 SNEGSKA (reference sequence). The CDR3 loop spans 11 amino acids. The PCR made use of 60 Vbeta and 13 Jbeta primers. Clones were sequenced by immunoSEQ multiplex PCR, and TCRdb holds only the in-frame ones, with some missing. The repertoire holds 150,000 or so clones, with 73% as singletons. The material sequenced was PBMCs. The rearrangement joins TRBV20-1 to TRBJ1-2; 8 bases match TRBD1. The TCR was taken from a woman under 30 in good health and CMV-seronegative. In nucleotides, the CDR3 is TGCAGTGCTAGTACAGGGGGTGGCTACACCTTC. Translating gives CSASTGGGYTF.